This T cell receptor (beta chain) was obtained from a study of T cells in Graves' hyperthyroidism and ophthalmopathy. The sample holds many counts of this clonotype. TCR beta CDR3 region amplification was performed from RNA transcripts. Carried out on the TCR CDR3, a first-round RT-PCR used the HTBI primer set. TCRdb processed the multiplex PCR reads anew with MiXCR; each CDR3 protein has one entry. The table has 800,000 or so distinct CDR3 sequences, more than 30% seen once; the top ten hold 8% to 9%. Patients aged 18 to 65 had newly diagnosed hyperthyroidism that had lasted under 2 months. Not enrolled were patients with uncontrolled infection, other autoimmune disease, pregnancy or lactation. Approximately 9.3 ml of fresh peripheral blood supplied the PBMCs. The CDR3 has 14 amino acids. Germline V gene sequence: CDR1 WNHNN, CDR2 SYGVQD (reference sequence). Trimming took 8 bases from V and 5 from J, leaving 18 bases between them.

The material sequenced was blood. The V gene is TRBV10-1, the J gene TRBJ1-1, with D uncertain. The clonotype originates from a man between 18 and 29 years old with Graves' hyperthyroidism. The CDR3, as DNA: TGCGCCAGCGCCCCGGGAGGCTTAGGGACTGAAGCTTTCTTT. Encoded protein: CASAPGGLGTEAFF.